The T cell receptor (beta chain) under discussion was sequenced for a study of HIV-infected patients and healthy controls. TCRdb re-derived calls from the 5' RACE reads in MiXCR, one entry per CDR3 protein. The sample lists 18,000 or so distinct CDR3 sequences; approximately 18% were seen once. The CDR3 is made up of 17 amino acids. Losses at the gene ends were 4 bases for V and 8 bases for J; bases not matched to a gene: 16. Germline values: CDR1 MNHEY, CDR2 SVGAGI. This clonotype came up many times. The chain employs TRBV6-5 and TRBJ2-1; 8 bases agree with TRBD2. The sequencing input was CD8+ T cells from blood. This TCR derives from a human donor in good health. In DNA, the CDR3 is TGTGCCAGCAGTTCCATTCGGGGGGGGCCTGGTGAGGATGAGCAGTTCTTC. Protein product: CASSSIRGGPGEDEQFF.